This T cell receptor beta chain appears in the sequencing data of a study of T cell repertoires in cytomegalovirus infection. Study-wide background: Both CMV infection and a matching HLA type were indicated by public TCR beta signatures. General study findings and limits: Identification of carriers of CMV plus the relevant HLA was performed using cumulative public TCR beta family frequency. Ex vivo responses were dominated by HLA-C-restricted CMV-specific TCR beta clonotypes.

Trimming stripped 6 bases from V and 1 base from J, with 21 bases between. The CDR3 has 17 amino acids. Germline CDR1 reads MNHNS; CDR2 reads SASEGT. This clonotype was observed at least ten times. Its cognate antigen is unknown. Each CDR3 protein gets one entry after TCRdb re-called the reads with MiXCR. The table has 50,000 to 65,000 distinct CDR3 sequences, about a fifth seen once. Source: CD8+ T cells from cultured PBMCs, taken from culture after CMV antigen stimulation. The chain employs TRBV6-1 and TRBJ2-5; maybe TRBD2 (6 bases). The source of this sequence is a human donor in good health (CMV status not recorded). Some clones in this sample may be carry-over from other donors' samples. The CDR3 reads CASSPQEGIAFQETQYF. As DNA, the CDR3 is TGTGCCAGCAGCCCACAGGAGGGAATCGCCTTCCAAGAGACCCAGTACTTC.